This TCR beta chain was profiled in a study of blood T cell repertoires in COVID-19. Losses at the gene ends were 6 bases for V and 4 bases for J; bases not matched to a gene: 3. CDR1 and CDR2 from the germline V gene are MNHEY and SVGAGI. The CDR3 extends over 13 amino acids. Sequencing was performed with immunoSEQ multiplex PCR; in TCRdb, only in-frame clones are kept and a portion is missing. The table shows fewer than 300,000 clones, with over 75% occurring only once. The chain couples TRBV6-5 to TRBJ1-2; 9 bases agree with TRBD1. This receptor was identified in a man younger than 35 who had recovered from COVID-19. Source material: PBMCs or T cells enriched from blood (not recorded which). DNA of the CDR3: TGTGCCAGCAGGGGACAGGGCGGCTATGGCTACACCTTC. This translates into CASRGQGGYGYTF.